This T cell receptor (beta chain) was obtained from a study of blood T cell repertoires in COVID-19. Study-level background: Nucleic acid was either cDNA or gDNA, and it came from T cells, B-cell-depleted T cells, or PBMCs.

Original processing notes: Estimated nucleated cell counts came from reference gene primer amplification. Repertoires were generated with immunoSEQ multiplex PCR, while TCRdb's copy carries only in-frame clones and drops some. V and J calls and clone size are those listed in that table; D and trimming were worked out from the DNA. The sample lists about 300,000 clones; 87% were seen once. Trimming removed 2 bases from V and 4 bases from J; junction bases left unmatched: 9. There are 17 residues in the CDR3. In germline, CDR1 is MGHRA, CDR2 YSYEKL. The gene calls are TRBV4-1 and TRBJ2-1, with TRBD2 matching 9 bases. The sequence was collected from a man younger than 35 with active or convalescent COVID-19. Input material: peripheral blood. As DNA, the CDR3 is TGCGCCAGCAGCCAACCTCTCGGACTAGCGTTATACAATGAGCAGTTCTTC. Amino acids: CASSQPLGLALYNEQFF.